This is a list of T cell receptor beta chains from one sample in a study of blood T cells in healthy people across ages. TCRdb called the 5' RACE reads again in MiXCR, with one record for every CDR3 protein. The sample holds about 760,000 distinct CDR3 sequences; just over 55% are singletons and the top ten take around a quarter. The source material was blood. All receptors derive from a man aged 35 to 55 in good health. The CDR3 runs from the conserved cysteine through the conserved F or W. The D gene is left open where the match is weak. Rows may omit the clone size; those that give it use once, few, many or a size class.

clone_size d_call j_call v_call cdr3_nt cdr3_aa
. . TRBJ1-2 TRBV5-1 TGCGCCAGCAGCTTGGCCCGAGAGGGCATTAACTATGGCTACACCTTC CASSLAREGINYGYTF
. . TRBJ1-1 TRBV29-1 TGCAGCGTTGAGCTCCAGGGACGTTGGAGCACTGAAGCTTTCTTT CSVELQGRWSTEAFF
. . TRBJ2-7 TRBV25-1 TGTGCCAGCAGTGTTCTTCGCCAGGGAGAGAGCCAGTACTTC CASSVLRQGESQYF
. . TRBJ2-5 TRBV29-1 TGCAGCGTTGCACCGGGACTGTATCAAGAGACCCAGTACTTC CSVAPGLYQETQYF
few TRBD2 TRBJ2-7 TRBV12-3/TRBV12-4 TGTGCCAGCAGTTTTGGGGTCGGGGGGGAGCAGTACTTC CASSFGVGGEQYF
. TRBD1 TRBJ1-1 TRBV7-2 TGTGCCAGCAGCACCGAAACGACAGGGGGAACTGAAGCTTTCTTT CASSTETTGGTEAFF
. . TRBJ2-3 TRBV24-1 TGTGCCACCAGTGATTTACTCAGCGATCTTAATACGCAGTATTTT CATSDLLSDLNTQYF
. . TRBJ2-5 TRBV12-3/TRBV12-4 TGTGCCTCTGAACCGGGCGGTTTGGAGACCCAGTACTTC CASEPGGLETQYF
few . TRBJ2-7 TRBV5-1 TGCGCCAGCAGCTTGGCCCAGGGAATGGGGGAGCAGTACTTC CASSLAQGMGEQYF
once TRBD2 TRBJ2-7 TRBV9 TGTGCCAGCAGCGTAGCCCTGCTAGCGGGAGGTTACAATGAGCAGTACTTC CASSVALLAGGYNEQYF
. . TRBJ2-5 TRBV5-1 TGCGCCAGCAGCTGGGACTTACAAGAGACCCAGTACTTC CASSWDLQETQYF
. . TRBJ1-2 TRBV6-1 TGTGCCAGCAGGGACCCAGGGGACGCTAAGGGCTACACCTTC CASRDPGDAKGYTF
few TRBD2 TRBJ2-5 TRBV12-3/TRBV12-4 TGTGCCAGCAGTTTAGGTTCACCGGGACTAGCGGACGAAAGCCAAGAGACCCAGTACTTC CASSLGSPGLADESQETQYF
. . TRBJ2-7 TRBV18 TGTGCCAGCTCACCCGAGCAATACGAGCAGTACTTC CASSPEQYEQYF
. TRBD1 TRBJ2-7 TRBV4-1 TGCGCCAGCAGTCCCGGGACAGGGGTACGAGGAGAGCAGTACTTC CASSPGTGVRGEQYF
. . TRBJ2-1 TRBV27 TGTGCCAGCAGTCCCGACAGGGGAGGGTCCAATGAGCAGTTCTTC CASSPDRGGSNEQFF
many TRBD1 TRBJ1-2 TRBV27 TGTGCCAGCAGATCGACAGGGACCTACTATGGCTACACCTTC CASRSTGTYYGYTF
. TRBD2 TRBJ2-1 TRBV20-1 TGCAGTGCTAGGAGGGCCGGGACTAGCGGCTACAATGAGCAGTTCTTC CSARRAGTSGYNEQFF
. . TRBJ1-2 TRBV11-2 TGTGCCAGCAGCTTAGACCCCAGATTTAACTATGGCTACACCTTC CASSLDPRFNYGYTF
. . TRBJ1-1 TRBV11-2 TGTGCCAGCAGTTCAATCCAGGGGCGGGCCACTGAAGCTTTCTTT CASSSIQGRATEAFF
. . TRBJ2-5 TRBV20-1 TGCAGTGCTAGATACAGGGAGATGGACCAGTACTTC CSARYREMDQYF
. . TRBJ2-2 TRBV20-1 TGCAGTGCTAACTCCCCCAACACCGGGGAGCTGTTTTTT CSANSPNTGELFF
. TRBD1 TRBJ1-4 TRBV20-1 TGCAGTGCTAGAGATTCGGACAGGGGCTATGAAAAACTGTTTTTT CSARDSDRGYEKLFF
. TRBD1 TRBJ2-3 TRBV29-1 TGCAGCGTTTCCCCCGGGACAGCAATTAGCACAGATACGCAGTATTTT CSVSPGTAISTDTQYF
. . TRBJ2-2 TRBV6-2/TRBV6-3 TGTGCCAGCACCTCCTCTTCCGGGGTCATAGGACAGATAAACACCGGGGAGCTGTTTTTT CASTSSSGVIGQINTGELFF
. . TRBJ1-4 TRBV7-8 TGTGCCAGCAGCCCGAGGATGGTCCAGAATGAAAAACTGTTTTTT CASSPRMVQNEKLFF
. TRBD2 TRBJ2-3 TRBV5-1 TGCGCCAGCAGCTTGAACCCTAGCGGGGATGGTACAGATACGCAGTATTTT CASSLNPSGDGTDTQYF
. . TRBJ2-1 TRBV7-8 TGTGCCAGCAGCTTAGCGGGGAGGAAAGGCTTTGAGCAGTTCTTC CASSLAGRKGFEQFF
. . TRBJ2-5 TRBV29-1 TGCAGCGTTTATATCCGACGCCAAGAGACCCAGTACTTC CSVYIRRQETQYF
. . TRBJ2-5 TRBV28 TGTACCAGCAGTTTAGGGAACGAGGTGACCCAGTACTTC CTSSLGNEVTQYF